This T cell receptor (beta chain) emerged from a study of cytomegalovirus exposure and HLA in healthy donors. Study-wide findings and caveats: Upon later analysis, TCR association rates were observed to vary by HLA locus, being highest for DRB1 and lowest for HLA-C. TCR beta V- and J-gene trimming was later associated with a missense DCLRE1C variant. Evidence from a later analysis indicated that most CMV-associated TCR beta chains looked HLA-restricted.

Primers: 60 Vbeta forward and 13 Jbeta reverse. Here immunoSEQ multiplex PCR was the method, and the copy in TCRdb shows in-frame clones only, minus some. The sample shows tens of thousands of clones, about half of them seen only once. A note on this clone: What it binds is unknown.

The donors, nominally healthy at sampling, likely had unrecorded immune exposures. The TCR comes from a woman between 40 and 55 years old in good health and CMV-seropositive. The source material was PBMCs.

The CDR3 nucleotides are TGTGCCAGCAGCTTATTAGCTGGGCTAGCGGACTCCTACGAGCAGTACTTC. Its translation is CASSLLAGLADSYEQYF. The chain uses TRBV7-6 and TRBJ2-7, with 7 bases lining up with TRBD2. Germline loops: CDR1 SGHVS, CDR2 FNYEAQ. The CDR3 consists of 17 residues. V lost 2 bases to trimming and J lost 0 bases; unmatched junction nucleotides: 10.